The present T cell receptor (beta chain) was sequenced within a study of radiotherapy plus CTLA-4 blockade in lung cancer. V lost 4 bases to trimming and J lost 7 bases, with 16 bases between them. The CDR3 contains 14 residues. The germline V gene has CDR1 SQVTM and CDR2 ANQGSEA. Measured with immunoSEQ multiplex PCR; TCRdb has only the in-frame clones, and not every one. The sample consists of about 88,000 clones, about two thirds of them appearing once. The TCR was taken from a human donor with non-small cell lung cancer that progressed on radiotherapy plus ipilimumab. Source: peripheral blood, taken from a patient treated with radiotherapy plus ipilimumab. The rearrangement joins TRBV29-1 to TRBJ1-4; no clear D gene. The DNA for the CDR3 is TGCAGCGTTGGCTTCGGCAGTAAGCGTGAAAAACTGTTTTTT. It translates to CSVGFGSKREKLFF.